These 16 T cell receptor beta chains came from one sample sequenced in a study of blood T cell repertoires in COVID-19. Clones were read by immunoSEQ multiplex PCR, and TCRdb kept only the in-frame ones, dropping some. The table shows about 100,000 clones, with 91% occurring only once. Material: peripheral blood. Receptors originate from a man aged 50 to 59 with active COVID-19.

CDR3 sequence: CASTTPGGVYGYTF. CDR3 sequence (DNA): TGTGCCAGTACCACCCCGGGAGGGGTCTATGGCTACACCTTC. The chain links TRBV19 to TRBJ1-2; TRBD1 might be the D (5 bases). CDR3 length equals 14 residues. The germline V gene has CDR1 LNHDA and CDR2 SQIVND (reference sequence). Trimming left V 7 bases short and J 4 bases short, with 16 bases between.

The rearrangement joins TRBV6-5 to TRBJ2-7; D possibly corresponds to TRBD1 (6 bases). CDR1 and CDR2 (germline): MNHEY, SVGAGI. The germline V and J ends were trimmed by 4 bases and 0 bases, with 10 bases remaining between them. This CDR3 contains 14 residues. The CDR3 region has the DNA TGTGCCAGCAGTTCAGGGGCCTTCTCCTACGAGCAGTACTTC. This codes for CASSSGAFSYEQYF.

V usage is TRBV7-8 and J usage is TRBJ2-1, with D tentatively TRBD2 (5 bases). V was pared by 3 bases and J by 0 bases, with 9 bases between. CDR3 length: 15 residues. From germline, CDR1 is SGHVS and CDR2 FQNEAQ. The CDR3 protein is CASSFQRFSYNEQFF. Written as DNA, the CDR3 is TGTGCCAGCAGCTTCCAGCGGTTCTCCTACAATGAGCAGTTCTTC. The complete variable domain, with remaining parts taken from reference TRBV7-8 and TRBJ2-1, reads GAGVSQSPRYKVAKRGQDVALRCDPISGHVSLFWYQQALGQGPEFLTYFQNEAQLDKSGLPSDRFFAERPEGSVSTLKIQRTQQEDSAVYLCASSFQRFSYNEQFFGPGTRLTVL.

This rearrangement joins TRBV2 to TRBJ1-5; D uncertain. Germline CDR1 reads SNHLY; CDR2 reads FYNNEI. Trimming left V 2 bases short and J 3 bases short, with 8 bases between. The CDR3 is 14 residues long. The CDR3 nucleotides read TGTGCCAGCAGTGAAAGGAGGGCCAATCAGCCCCAGCATTTT. Translating gives CASSERRANQPQHF.

This clone was seen a handful of times. V is TRBV5-5 and J is TRBJ1-2, with TRBD1 identical over 9 bases. This CDR3 has 14 residues. CDR1 and CDR2 from the germline V gene are SGHKS and YYEKEE (reference sequence). Trimming cost V 0 bases and J 7 bases; bases outside gene matches: 4. CDR3 sequence reads: CASSLDRGPFGYTF. The CDR3 bases are TGTGCCAGCAGCTTGGACAGGGGGCCTTTTGGCTACACCTTC. Filled out from reference TRBV5-5 and TRBJ1-2, the complete variable domain reads DAGVTQSPTHLIKTRGQQVTLRCSPISGHKSVSWYQQVLGQGPQFIFQYYEKEERGRGNFPDRFSARQFPNYSSELNVNALLLGDSALYLCASSLDRGPFGYTFGSGTRLTVV.

As to this clone: Other DNA sequences in this specimen translate into the identical CDR3. The chain has TRBV4-2 and TRBJ1-5; tentatively, D is TRBD1 (6 bases). V shed 2 bases and J shed 4 bases, with 15 bases lying between them. Germline CDR1 is LGHNA and CDR2 is YNFKEQ. This CDR3 is built from 16 residues. CDR3 sequence reads: CASSQRAGAGNQPQHF. The CDR3 coding sequence is TGTGCCAGCAGCCAAAGGGCGGGGGCGGGGAATCAGCCCCAGCATTTT.

The V gene is TRBV4-2, the J gene TRBJ2-2; 7 bases fit TRBD1. The CDR3 extends over 15 amino acids. Germline V CDR1 and CDR2: LGHNA, YNFKEQ. Losses at the gene ends were 3 bases for V and 4 bases for J; bases not matched to a gene: 5. The CDR3 region is CASSQPGQITGELFF. The CDR3 DNA reads TGTGCCAGCAGCCAGCCGGGACAGATCACCGGGGAGCTGTTTTTT.

This sequence joins TRBV18 and TRBJ2-7; 7 bases align to TRBD1. Looked up from germline, CDR1 is KGHSH and CDR2 is LQKENI. V shed 6 bases and J 6 bases; nucleotides not matched to a gene: 8. The CDR3 totals 13 residues. The CDR3 DNA follows: TGTGCCAGCTCGGGACAGTTCGAGGGCGAGCAGTACTTC. Translation gives CASSGQFEGEQYF.

The chain has TRBV6-5 and TRBJ1-4, with 9 nucleotides matching TRBD1. This CDR3 region has 15 residues. The germline V gene has CDR1 MNHEY and CDR2 SVGAGI. V was pared by 2 bases and J by 8 bases, with 6 bases of the junction left unmatched. The DNA for the CDR3 is TGTGCCAGCAGTTACAAGGACAGGGGAGGCGAAAAACTGTTTTTT. Translated: CASSYKDRGGEKLFF.

Here the CDR3 DNA reads TGTGCCAGCAGCCCCCAGGGGCCCCACTACGAGCAGTACGTC. Protein product: CASSPQGPHYEQYV. The rearrangement links TRBV11-3 to TRBJ2-7; a possible D gene is TRBD1 (6 bases). The germline V and J ends were trimmed by 5 bases and 3 bases, with 14 bases remaining between them. The CDR3 has 14 amino acids. CDR1 is SGHNT and CDR2 is YENEEA in the germline V gene.

The rearrangement joins TRBV27 to TRBJ2-7, with TRBD1 identical over 9 bases. The germline V gene encodes CDR1 MNHEY and CDR2 SMNVEV (reference sequence). The CDR3 contains 15 residues. The trim removed 5 bases at V and 3 bases at J, leaving 8 bases unmatched. CDR3: CASSVGGQGGYEQYF. CDR3 DNA: TGTGCCAGCAGTGTGGGGGGACAGGGAGGCTACGAGCAGTACTTC.

The chain couples TRBV18 to TRBJ1-6; D may be TRBD1 (6 bases). This CDR3 contains 14 residues. V lost 5 bases to trimming and J lost 9 bases, with 14 bases between them. CDR1 is KGHSH and CDR2 is LQKENI in the germline V gene. CDR3 in DNA: TGTGCCAGCTCATCCCAGGGGAATGGTTCACCCCTCCACTTT. Encoded protein: CASSSQGNGSPLHF.

The chain carries TRBV19 and TRBJ1-4; D is uncertain. The CDR3 totals 13 residues. Germline V gene lookup returns CDR1 LNHDA and CDR2 SQIVND (reference sequence). V shed 3 bases and J shed 8 bases, with 10 bases lying between them. The CDR3 loop reads CASSIAVWEKLFF. The CDR3 nucleotides read TGTGCCAGTAGTATCGCGGTTTGGGAAAAACTGTTTTTT.

V usage is TRBV12-5 and J usage is TRBJ2-7, with a weak D call TRBD2 (6 bases). Germline values: CDR1 LGHNT, CDR2 FRNRAP. The CDR3 length is 15 residues. V was pared by 1 base and J by 2 bases, with 12 bases between. CDR3 DNA sequence: TGTGCTAGTGGTTTGGGTAATAGCGGAACCTACGAGCAGTACTTC. This sequence encodes CASGLGNSGTYEQYF.

V gene TRBV19 combines with J gene TRBJ2-1; 8 positions agree with TRBD1. The CDR3 runs to 16 residues. Trimming at V came to 7 bases and at J to 0 bases, leaving 8 bases not matched to a gene. Germline V gene sequence: CDR1 LNHDA, CDR2 SQIVND (reference sequence). The CDR3 reads CASIPNRGSSYNEQFF. In DNA form, the CDR3 reads TGTGCCAGTATTCCAAACAGGGGGAGCTCCTACAATGAGCAGTTCTTC.

This clone was observed a few times. The gene calls are TRBV2 and TRBJ1-5, with 7 bases fitting TRBD1. The germline V gene encodes CDR1 SNHLY and CDR2 FYNNEI. Losses at the gene ends were 7 bases for V and 3 bases for J; bases not matched to a gene: 3. The CDR3 length is 13 residues. CDR3 sequence (DNA): TGTGCCAGCACGACAGGGAACAATCAGCCCCAGCATTTT. Translation gives CASTTGNNQPQHF.